One sample yielded the 2 T cell receptor beta chains listed below, sequenced in a study of cytomegalovirus exposure and HLA in healthy donors. Primers for the PCR totalled 60 Vbeta and 13 Jbeta. Method: immunoSEQ multiplex PCR; TCRdb's copy keeps in-frame clones and lacks some. The table records some 170,000 clones, 75% to 80% of them present only once. Material for sequencing was PBMCs. All receptors come from a female donor in good health and CMV-seronegative.

This chain uses TRBV7-6 with TRBJ2-3; 8 bases align to TRBD1. V lost 5 bases to trimming and J lost 8 bases; unmatched junction nucleotides: 12. This CDR3 is built from 15 residues. Germline CDR1 reads SGHVS; CDR2 reads FNYEAQ. CDR3 in DNA: TGTGCCAGCAGCGACGGACAGGGCTTTTTTGGTACGCAGTATTTT. Its translation: CASSDGQGFFGTQYF.

J is TRBJ2-3 and V is TRBV27; TRBD1 might be the D (6 bases). The germline V and J ends were trimmed by 3 bases and 1 base, with 14 bases remaining between them. Germline V gene data show CDR1 as MNHEY and CDR2 as SMNVEV (reference sequence). There are 16 residues in the CDR3. The CDR3, as DNA: TGTGCCAGCAGTTTGATAGGGGGAGCCGGCACAGATACGCAGTATTTT. This sequence encodes CASSLIGGAGTDTQYF.